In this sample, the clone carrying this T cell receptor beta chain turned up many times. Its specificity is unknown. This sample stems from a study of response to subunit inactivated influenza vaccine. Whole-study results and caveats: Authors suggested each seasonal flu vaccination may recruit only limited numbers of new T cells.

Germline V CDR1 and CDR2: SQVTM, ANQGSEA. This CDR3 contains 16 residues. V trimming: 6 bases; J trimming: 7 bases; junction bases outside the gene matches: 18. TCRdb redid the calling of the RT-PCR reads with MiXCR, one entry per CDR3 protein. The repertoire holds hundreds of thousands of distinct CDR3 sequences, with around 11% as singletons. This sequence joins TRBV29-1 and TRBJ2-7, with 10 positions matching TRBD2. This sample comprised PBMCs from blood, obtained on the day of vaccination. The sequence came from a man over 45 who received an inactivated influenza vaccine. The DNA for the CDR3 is TGCAGCGTGGGGGCCCGGTTGAGCGGGAGGGCCGGAGAGCAGTACTTC. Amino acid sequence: CSVGARLSGRAGEQYF.